The following is a T cell receptor beta chain sequence with its context. Its target is unknown. This entry comes from a study of shared clonotypes between healthy human individuals. V trimming: 6 bases; J trimming: 8 bases; junction bases outside the gene matches: 8. CDR3 length equals 14 residues. Per the germline V gene, CDR1 is ENHRY and CDR2 is SYGVKD. Findings and limits, study-wide: Relative to their counterparts shared across all four donors, non-shared clonotypes exhibited diminished generation probabilities. Clonotype sharing among the donors was expected to vary with sequencing depth. With few donors, the genetic and exposure-history diversity represented was limited. A handful of donors showed sharing of about 4.6% of naive CD4 clonotypes.

Naive CD8 populations comprised CD45RO-negative cells positively selected for CCR7, excluding terminally differentiated effector memory CD45RA+ cells. Profiled with immunoSEQ multiplex PCR; TCRdb holds only in-frame clones, not every one. The sample yields some 630,000 clones, 95% to 96% seen once. Sequenced material: naive CD8+ T cells sorted from blood. This receptor was obtained from a woman in her 30s in good health. V is TRBV10-3 and J is TRBJ1-2; TRBD1 matches 11 bases. This CDR3 is CAIRPGQGAQGYTF. In nucleotides, the CDR3 is TGTGCCATCAGACCCGGACAGGGGGCTCAGGGCTACACCTTC.